This TCR beta chain originates from a study of lymphopenia after photon versus proton radiotherapy. Overall study findings and caveats: A bigger post-nadir fall in TCR diversity correlated inversely with survival time in deceased patients. After the lymphocyte nadir, photon-treated repertoires showed oligoclonal expansion, especially of CD8+ Temra cells. Better survival with proton therapy was suggested as possible, not demonstrated.

The V and J ends lost 10 bases and 0 bases, in that order; junction bases with no gene match: 8. Germline V gives CDR1 SGHNT, CDR2 YYREEE (reference sequence). The CDR3 contains 16 residues. The table came from immunoSEQ multiplex PCR; TCRdb's copy has only in-frame clones and leaves some out. Counted here are some 15,000 clones, about nine tenths occurring once; the ten biggest clones make up about 60%. About this clone itself: The antigen remains unidentified.

The V call is TRBV5-4, the J call TRBJ2-6; 9 nucleotides line up with TRBD1. The sequencing here drew on peripheral blood, taken from a patient treated with proton-based radiotherapy. The origin of this receptor is a woman in her sixties with cholangiocarcinoma. Some clones in this sample may be carry-over from other donors' samples. The chain's CDR3 is CAGTGTGNSGANVLTF. The CDR3, as DNA: TGTGCCGGCACCGGGACAGGGAACTCTGGGGCCAACGTCCTGACTTTC.